The rows below give T cell receptor beta chains drawn from one sample of a study of CD8+CD57+ T cells in acquired aplastic anemia. TCRdb processed the reads anew with MiXCR; each CDR3 protein has one entry. Of 120,000 or so distinct CDR3 sequences in the sample, roughly 40% were seen once. The sample was sorted CD4+, CD8+, or CD8+CD57+ T cells (not recorded which) from PBMCs. These receptors were collected from a human donor with aplastic anemia. Both conserved end residues are part of each CDR3. The D gene is left open where the match is weak. Size is stated for part of the rows, as once, few or many counts, or as a class when the clone is expanded.

v_call: TRBV5-1; clone_size: many; d_call: .; j_call: TRBJ1-1; cdr3_aa: CASSPRPGSRNTEAFF; cdr3_nt: TGCGCCAGCAGCCCACGCCCAGGGAGCAGAAACACTGAAGCTTTCTTT
v_call: TRBV5-1; clone_size: few; d_call: .; j_call: TRBJ2-1; cdr3_aa: CASSDRDRAYSEQSF; cdr3_nt: TGCGCCAGCAGCGACCGGGACCGTGCCTACAGTGAGCAGTCCTTC
v_call: TRBV20-1; clone_size: few; d_call: .; j_call: TRBJ2-3; cdr3_aa: CSARQPNTDTQYF; cdr3_nt: TGCAGTGCTAGACAGCCCAACACAGATACGCAGTATTTT
v_call: TRBV5-1; clone_size: many; d_call: .; j_call: TRBJ1-1; cdr3_aa: CASSPLGGTEAFF; cdr3_nt: TGCGCCAGCTCCCCCCTTGGAGGCACTGAAGCTTTCTTT
v_call: TRBV28; clone_size: many; d_call: .; j_call: TRBJ1-6; cdr3_aa: CASSRDSSYNSPLHF; cdr3_nt: TGTGCCAGCAGTCGAGATAGCTCCTATAATTCACCCCTCCACTTT
v_call: TRBV11-2; clone_size: .; d_call: .; j_call: TRBJ1-2; cdr3_aa: CASSLDPLSGYTF; cdr3_nt: TGTGCCAGCAGCCTAGACCCTCTGAGCGGCTACACCTTC
v_call: TRBV24-1; clone_size: many; d_call: .; j_call: TRBJ2-3; cdr3_aa: CATASDPSTDTQYF; cdr3_nt: TGTGCCACCGCCTCGGACCCTAGCACAGATACGCAGTATTTT
v_call: TRBV7-9; clone_size: .; d_call: .; j_call: TRBJ1-2; cdr3_aa: CASSSYGYTF; cdr3_nt: TGTGCCAGCAGCTCCTACGGCTACACCTTC
v_call: TRBV18; clone_size: .; d_call: .; j_call: TRBJ2-5; cdr3_aa: CASSPPVHREEETQYF; cdr3_nt: TGTGCCAGCTCACCACCGGTGCACAGGGAGGAAGAGACCCAGTACTTC
v_call: TRBV5-1; clone_size: many; d_call: TRBD2; j_call: TRBJ2-3; cdr3_aa: CASSLEGGADTQYF; cdr3_nt: TGCGCCAGCAGCTTGGAGGGAGGGGCAGATACGCAGTATTTT
v_call: TRBV12-3/TRBV12-4; clone_size: many; d_call: .; j_call: TRBJ2-1; cdr3_aa: CASSRGLLGGYEQFF; cdr3_nt: TGTGCCAGCAGTCGAGGCCTACTAGGAGGGTATGAGCAGTTCTTC
v_call: TRBV29-1; clone_size: .; d_call: TRBD2; j_call: TRBJ2-3; cdr3_aa: CSVQGGALAGGTDTQYF; cdr3_nt: TGCAGCGTGCAAGGTGGGGCACTAGCGGGAGGAACAGATACGCAGTATTTT
v_call: TRBV28; clone_size: many; d_call: .; j_call: TRBJ2-7; cdr3_aa: CASSLRLYEQYF; cdr3_nt: TGTGCCAGCAGTTTGAGGCTCTACGAGCAGTACTTC
v_call: TRBV15; clone_size: .; d_call: .; j_call: TRBJ1-4; cdr3_aa: CATSTGLGKLFF; cdr3_nt: TGTGCCACCAGTACAGGGTTAGGAAAACTGTTTTTT
v_call: TRBV29-1; clone_size: .; d_call: TRBD1; j_call: TRBJ1-2; cdr3_aa: CSVERQGGYGYTF; cdr3_nt: TGCAGCGTTGAAAGGCAGGGGGGCTATGGCTACACCTTC